This TCR beta chain was obtained from a study of identical twins. This clonotype was counted between two and nine times. Trimming cost V 0 bases and J 6 bases, with 11 bases left between them. The germline V gene encodes CDR1 SGHVS and CDR2 FNYEAQ. The length of the CDR3 is 14 residues. Unique molecular identifiers were present on cDNA, and template switching added a universal primer site. Each CDR3 protein is one row after TCRdb ran MiXCR on the 5' RACE reads. The sample carries fewer than 250,000 distinct CDR3 sequences, around 7.6% recorded once. The data were also submitted as part of a second study, on yellow fever vaccine responses in identical twins. In that study: Reportedly, twins' vaccine T cell responses looked partly convergent and partly personalized.

This sequence was found in a woman between 18 and 29 years old in good health. Sequenced material: CD8+ T cells sorted from blood. The chain employs TRBV7-6 and TRBJ2-5, with TRBD1 as a possible D gene (6 bases). The CDR3 region is CASSLAGHLKTQYF. The CDR3 DNA follows: TGTGCCAGCAGCTTAGCGGGACATCTGAAGACCCAGTACTTC.